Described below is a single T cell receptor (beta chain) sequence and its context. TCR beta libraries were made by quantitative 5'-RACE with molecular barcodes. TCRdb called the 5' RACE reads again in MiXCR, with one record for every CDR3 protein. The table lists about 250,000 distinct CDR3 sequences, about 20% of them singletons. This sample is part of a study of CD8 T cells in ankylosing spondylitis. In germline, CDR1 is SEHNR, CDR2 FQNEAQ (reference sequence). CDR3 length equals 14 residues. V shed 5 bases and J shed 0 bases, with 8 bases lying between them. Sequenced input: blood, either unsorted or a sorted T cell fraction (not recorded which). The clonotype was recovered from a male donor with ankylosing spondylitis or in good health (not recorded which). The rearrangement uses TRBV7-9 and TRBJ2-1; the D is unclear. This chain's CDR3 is CASSESSSYNEQFF. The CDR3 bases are TGTGCCAGCAGCGAATCAAGCTCCTACAATGAGCAGTTCTTC.